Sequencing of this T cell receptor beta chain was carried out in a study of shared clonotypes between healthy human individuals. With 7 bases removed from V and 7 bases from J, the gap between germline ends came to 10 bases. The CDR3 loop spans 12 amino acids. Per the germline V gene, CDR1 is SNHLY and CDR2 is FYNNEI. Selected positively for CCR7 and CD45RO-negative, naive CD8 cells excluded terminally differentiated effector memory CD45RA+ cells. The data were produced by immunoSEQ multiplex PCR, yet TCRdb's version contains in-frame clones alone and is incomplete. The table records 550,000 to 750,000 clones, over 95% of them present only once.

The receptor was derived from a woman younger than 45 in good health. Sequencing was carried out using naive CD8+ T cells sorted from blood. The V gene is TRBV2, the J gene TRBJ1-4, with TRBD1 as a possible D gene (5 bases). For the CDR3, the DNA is TGTGCCAGCATGCCGGGGGGTGAAAAACTGTTTTTT. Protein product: CASMPGGEKLFF.